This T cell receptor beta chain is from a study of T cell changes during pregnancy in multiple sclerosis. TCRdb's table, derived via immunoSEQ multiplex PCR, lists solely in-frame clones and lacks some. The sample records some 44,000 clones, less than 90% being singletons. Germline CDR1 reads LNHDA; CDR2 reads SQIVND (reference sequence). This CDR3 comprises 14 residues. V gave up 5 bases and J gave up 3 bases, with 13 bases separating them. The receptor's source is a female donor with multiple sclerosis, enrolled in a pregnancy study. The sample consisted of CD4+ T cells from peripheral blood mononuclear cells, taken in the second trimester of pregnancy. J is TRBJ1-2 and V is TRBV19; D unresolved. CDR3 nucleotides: TGTGCCAGTAGTTCCCCCCAGGCATACTATGGCTACACCTTC. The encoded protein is CASSSPQAYYGYTF.